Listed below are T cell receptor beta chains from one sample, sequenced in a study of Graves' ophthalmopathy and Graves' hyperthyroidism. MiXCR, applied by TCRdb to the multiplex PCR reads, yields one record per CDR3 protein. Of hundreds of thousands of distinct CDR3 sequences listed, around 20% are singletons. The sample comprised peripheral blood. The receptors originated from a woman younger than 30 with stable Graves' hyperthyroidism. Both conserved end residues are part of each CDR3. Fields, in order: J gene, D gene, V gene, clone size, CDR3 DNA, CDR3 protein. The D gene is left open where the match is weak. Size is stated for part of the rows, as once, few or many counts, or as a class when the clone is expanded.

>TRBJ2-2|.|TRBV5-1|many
TGCGCCAGCAGCACCGGACAAGACACCGGGGAGCTGTTTTTT
CASSTGQDTGELFF
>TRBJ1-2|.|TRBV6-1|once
TGTGCCAGCAGTGAAGGGGGATACTATGGCTACACCTTC
CASSEGGYYGYTF
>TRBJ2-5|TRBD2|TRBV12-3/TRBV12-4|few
TGTGCCAGCGGACTAGCGGGGAGTGAGACCCAGTACTTC
CASGLAGSETQYF
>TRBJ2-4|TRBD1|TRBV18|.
TGTGCCAGCTCACCACGGGACAGGGTTGGGAACATTAAGTACTTC
CASSPRDRVGNIKYF
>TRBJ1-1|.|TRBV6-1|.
TGTGCCAGCAGTGCCGGACCCTTGAACACTGAAGCTTTCTTT
CASSAGPLNTEAFF
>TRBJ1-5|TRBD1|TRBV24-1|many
TGTGCCACCAGTGATAAATCTACAGGGGTTTGGGGTAATCAGCCCCAGCATTTT
CATSDKSTGVWGNQPQHF
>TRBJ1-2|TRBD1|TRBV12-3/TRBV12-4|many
TGTGCCAGCAGTTTACGGGCAGGGGGGCATGGCTACACCTTC
CASSLRAGGHGYTF
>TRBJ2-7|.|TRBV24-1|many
TGTGCCACCAGTGATTTGGGTCTAGATACCTACGAGCAGTACTTC
CATSDLGLDTYEQYF
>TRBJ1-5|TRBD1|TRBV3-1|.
TGTGCCAGCAGCCAAGGGACAGGGGCCAGCAATCAGCCCCAGCATTTT
CASSQGTGASNQPQHF
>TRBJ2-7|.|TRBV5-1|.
TGCGCCAGCAGCTTGGAACCTATGATTTCCTACGAGCAGTACTTC
CASSLEPMISYEQYF
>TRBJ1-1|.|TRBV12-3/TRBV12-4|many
TGTGCCAGCAGTTCCCTAGCGGGGGCGGACACTGAAGCTTTCTTT
CASSSLAGADTEAFF
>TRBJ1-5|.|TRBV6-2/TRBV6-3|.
TGTGCCAGCAGCACACAGGGCAGTCAGCCCCAGCATTTT
CASSTQGSQPQHF
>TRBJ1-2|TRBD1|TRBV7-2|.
TGTGCCAGCAAGGGACAGGTGGGATATGGCTACACCTTC
CASKGQVGYGYTF
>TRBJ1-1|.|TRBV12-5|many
TGTGCTAGCAAACCGGGCCCCGCGAGCACTGAAGCTTTCTTT
CASKPGPASTEAFF
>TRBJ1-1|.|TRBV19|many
TGTGCCAGTAGTATAGAGGACGGTGAAGCTTTCTTT
CASSIEDGEAFF
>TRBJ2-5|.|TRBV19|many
TGTGCCAGTAGTATGCGGGGCCCAGCGAGGGAGACCCAGTACTTC
CASSMRGPARETQYF
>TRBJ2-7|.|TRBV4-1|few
TGCGCCAGCAGCCACGGAAGGGTAGCCTCCTCCTACGAGCAGTACTTC
CASSHGRVASSYEQYF
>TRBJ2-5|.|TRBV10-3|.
TGTGCCATCGGGGACCACCAAGAGACCCAGTACTTC
CAIGDHQETQYF
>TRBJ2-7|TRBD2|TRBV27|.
TGTGCCAGCAGTCACGGGGGGGCCATTTACGAGCAGTACTTC
CASSHGGAIYEQYF
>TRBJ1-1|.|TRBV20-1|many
TGCAGTGCTACAATCCTCACTGAAGCTTTCTTT
CSATILTEAFF
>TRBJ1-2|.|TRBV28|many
TGTGCCAGCAGTTTTTATTTAGCAGGCTATGGCTACACCTTC
CASSFYLAGYGYTF
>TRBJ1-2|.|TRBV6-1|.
TGTGCCAGCAGGCTTACAGATACCGCTAACTATGGCTACACCTTC
CASRLTDTANYGYTF
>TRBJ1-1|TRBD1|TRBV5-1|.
TGCGCCAGCAGCTTGCCCGACAGGGGGACTGAAGCTTTCTTT
CASSLPDRGTEAFF
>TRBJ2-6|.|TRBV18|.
TGTGCCAGCTCACCGGCAGGGGCCTCTGGGGCCAACGTCCTGACTTTC
CASSPAGASGANVLTF
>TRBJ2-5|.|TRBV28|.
TGTGCCAGCAGTTTCGTCCAGCGGGAGACCCAGTACTTC
CASSFVQRETQYF
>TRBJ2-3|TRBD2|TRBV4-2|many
TGTGCCAGCAGCCACTCTTCTAGCGGGAGGTCACATACGCAGTATTTT
CASSHSSSGRSHTQYF
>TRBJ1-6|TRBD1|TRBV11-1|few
TGTGCCAGCAGCTTAGCTTTTAGCGGGACAGGCCTCTCACCCCTCCACTTT
CASSLAFSGTGLSPLHF